The 30 T cell receptor beta chains reported below all come from one sample, sequenced in a study of blood T cells in healthy people across ages. With a J-beta primer mix and a sample-barcoded 5' primer, a second PCR ran about 7 to 12 cycles. TCRdb used MiXCR to reprocess the 5' RACE reads, holding one entry per CDR3 protein. The sample lists around 870,000 distinct CDR3 sequences; less than 35% were seen once. The sample taken for sequencing was blood. These receptors originate from a woman at least 80 years old in good health.

This clonotype has just a few counts. This chain connects TRBV18 to TRBJ1-2; D unresolved. Per germline, CDR1 KGHSH and CDR2 LQKENI. This CDR3 is 15 amino acids long. The germline V and J ends were trimmed by 0 bases and 4 bases, with 12 bases remaining between them. For the CDR3, the DNA is TGTGCCAGCTCACCACCGGGCAGACCTTCCTATGGCTACACCTTC. Encoded protein: CASSPPGRPSYGYTF.

This chain uses TRBV6-5 with TRBJ2-1; 7 positions match TRBD2. CDR1 and CDR2 from the germline V gene are MNHEY and SVGAGI. The CDR3 length is 14 residues. V lost 6 bases and J lost 4; bases outside the gene matches: 6. CDR3 sequence: CASRAGTTYNEQFF. CDR3 bases: TGTGCCAGCAGAGCCGGGACTACTTACAATGAGCAGTTCTTC.

This clonotype was counted between two and nine times. The chain uses TRBV20-1 and TRBJ2-5; 9 positions agree with TRBD2. Per the germline V gene, CDR1 is DFQATT and CDR2 is SNEGSKA (reference sequence). The CDR3 has 15 amino acids. With 5 bases clipped from V and 2 bases from J, the junction kept 9 bases outside the gene matches. This chain's CDR3 is CSAFRRGGVQETQYF. CDR3 nucleotide sequence: TGCAGTGCTTTTCGGCGCGGGGGGGTTCAAGAGACCCAGTACTTC.

In its sample, this clonotype was seen many times. This sequence joins TRBV20-1 and TRBJ1-2; maybe TRBD1 (6 bases). This CDR3 spans 11 amino acids. Germline lookup yields CDR1 DFQATT and CDR2 SNEGSKA (reference sequence). CDR3 bases: TGCCTTCTTAAGTCCGGACAGCTCTTCACCTTC. It yields the protein CLLKSGQLFTF.

This clonotype has a count of ten or more. The chain has TRBV5-5 and TRBJ2-3; 12 nucleotides match TRBD2. CDR1 and CDR2 from the germline V gene are SGHKS and YYEKEE (reference sequence). CDR3 length equals 16 residues. Trimming cost V 2 bases and J 4 bases; bases outside gene matches: 5. The CDR3 is CASSFLAGGPSDTQYF. In DNA form, the CDR3 reads TGTGCCAGCAGCTTCCTAGCGGGGGGGCCGTCAGATACGCAGTATTTT.

The chain employs TRBV6-5 and TRBJ2-2, with 10 bases fitting TRBD2. CDR3 length: 18 amino acids. V trimming: 3 bases; J trimming: 5 bases; junction bases outside the gene matches: 12. In germline, CDR1 is MNHEY, CDR2 SVGAGI. The DNA for the CDR3 is TGTGCCAGCAGTTATTCCACTAGCGGGGCCTCGAGGACCGGGGAGCTGTTTTTT. Its translation is CASSYSTSGASRTGELFF.

This rearrangement joins TRBV6-6 to TRBJ2-1, with TRBD2 matching over 15 bases. There are 16 residues in the CDR3. Germline-derived CDR1 and CDR2 are MNHNY and SVGAGI (reference sequence). The V segment lost 8 bases and the J segment 7 bases; nucleotides outside the gene matches: 9. DNA for the CDR3: TGTGCCAGCGTAAGCCGGACTAGCGGGAGGGTGAATGAGCAGTTCTTC. It yields the protein CASVSRTSGRVNEQFF.

As to this clonotype: A much bigger clone sits one base away, suggesting this may be a read error. The J gene is TRBJ2-7, the V gene TRBV27; 8 bases are a match to TRBD1. The last part of the DNA fits TRBJ2-5 better; the J call may be wrong. The CDR3 length is 13 residues. CDR1 and CDR2 from the germline V gene are MNHEY and SMNVEV (reference sequence). The chain's CDR3 is CAGRRDRGETQYF. CDR3 sequence (DNA): TGTGCCGGCAGGCGTGACAGGGGAGAGACCCAGTACTTC.

Only a few counts were recorded for this clonotype. This could be a read error, since a much larger clone is one nucleotide away. The chain employs TRBV20-1 and TRBJ2-1, with 7 bases identical to TRBD1. This CDR3 comprises 11 residues. Germline CDR1 is DFQATT and CDR2 is SNEGSKA (reference sequence). CDR3 residues: CRANRGKEQFF. CDR3 coding DNA: TGCAGGGCGAACAGGGGAAAAGAGCAGTTCTTC.

With regard to this clonotype: A read error is possible here, since a much larger clone lies one base away. This rearrangement joins TRBV5-5 to TRBJ2-1; possible D gene TRBD2, 6 bases. Near its end, the DNA agrees better with TRBJ2-7, so the J call may be wrong. Germline values: CDR1 SGHKS, CDR2 YYEKEE (reference sequence). The length of the CDR3 is 14 residues. This CDR3 reads CASSRGTSYNEQYF. The CDR3 DNA reads TGTGCCAGCAGCCGGGGGACGTCCTACAATGAGCAGTACTTC.

As regards this clonotype: A much larger clone is a single base away; this may be a read error. The chain links TRBV6-6 to TRBJ2-5; D may correspond to TRBD1 or TRBD2 (6 bases each). The CDR3 has 15 amino acids. Between the trimmed V and J ends, which lost 8 bases and 2 bases, there was a span of 18 bases. Germline V gives CDR1 MNHNY, CDR2 SVGAGI (reference sequence). CDR3 sequence (DNA): TGTGCCAGCGGTAACTCGGGGGCGGCGCAAGAGACCCAGTACTTC. Translation gives CASGNSGAAQETQYF.

V gene TRBV20-1 combines with J gene TRBJ1-5; the D is unclear. The ends were cut back, 0 bases at V and 5 bases at J, with 14 bases in the middle. Looked up from germline, CDR1 is DFQATT and CDR2 is SNEGSKA (reference sequence). CDR3 length equals 15 residues. CDR3 nucleotides: TGCAGTGCTAGAGATGGAGGGAGAGTGGATCAGCCCCAGCATTTT. Amino acids: CSARDGGRVDQPQHF.

This clonotype was counted once. V gene TRBV5-6 combines with J gene TRBJ2-1; TRBD1 aligns across 10 bases. The CDR3 extends over 19 amino acids. Germline CDR1 reads SGHDT; CDR2 reads YYEEEE. V trimming: 0 bases; J trimming: 2 bases; junction bases outside the gene matches: 11. The CDR3 region is CASSLAKIGQGVTYNEQFF. As DNA, the CDR3 is TGTGCCAGCAGCTTGGCCAAAATAGGACAGGGGGTTACCTACAATGAGCAGTTCTTC.

This rearrangement joins TRBV5-1 to TRBJ2-1, with D unresolved. Gene TRBJ2-7 matches the end of the DNA better, so the J call may be wrong. The CDR3 length is 14 residues. Germline-derived CDR1 and CDR2 are SGHRS and YFSETQ. For the CDR3, the DNA is TGCGCCAGCAGCTTGCTCCACACAGACAATGAGCAGTACTTC. It codes for CASSLLHTDNEQYF.

The rearrangement uses TRBV5-1 and TRBJ2-5, with TRBD1 matching over 9 bases. This CDR3 is 14 amino acids long. Germline-derived CDR1 and CDR2 are SGHRS and YFSETQ. V dropped 1 base and J dropped 5; count of bases not matched to a gene: 3. DNA for the CDR3: TGCGCCAGCAGCTTGACAGGGGGCTATGAGACCCAGTACTTC. Translated: CASSLTGGYETQYF.

Only a few counts were recorded for this clonotype. J is TRBJ2-5 and V is TRBV20-1; no firm D call. Germline V lookup: CDR1 DFQATT, CDR2 SNEGSKA (reference sequence). Trimming took 1 base from V and 3 from J, leaving 9 bases between them. The CDR3 covers 13 residues. Here the CDR3 reads CSARVFTEETQYF. CDR3 bases: TGCAGTGCTAGAGTTTTTACCGAAGAGACCCAGTACTTC.

A note on this clonotype: One base away lies a much larger clone, so this may be a sequencing read error. The chain links TRBV18 to TRBJ2-7; the D call may be TRBD1 or TRBD2 (5 bases each). This CDR3 is 15 amino acids long. V was cut by 6 bases and J by 9 bases, with 24 bases left in between. Germline loops: CDR1 KGHSH, CDR2 LQKENI. Written as DNA, the CDR3 is TGTGCCAGCTCCCACCTGGTACTAGGGGTGGATTCGCAGTACTTC. Translating it yields CASSHLVLGVDSQYF. Full variable domain (outside the CDR3, taken from reference TRBV18 and TRBJ2-7): NAGVMQNPRHLVRRRGQEARLRCSPMKGHSHVYWYRQLPEEGLKFMVYLQKENIIDESGMPKERFSAEFPKEGPSILRIQQVVRGDSAAYFCASSHLVLGVDSQYFGPGTRLTVT.

This clonotype appeared many times. The V call is TRBV6-5, the J call TRBJ1-2; D is uncertain. Germline CDR1 is MNHEY and CDR2 is SVGAGI. The CDR3 length is 15 residues. V was clipped by 4 bases and J by 0 bases, with 12 bases between them. The CDR3 loop is CASSLVARSNYGYTF. The DNA for the CDR3 is TGTGCCAGCAGTTTGGTGGCACGGTCTAACTATGGCTACACCTTC.

This clonotype was picked up many times. The rearrangement joins TRBV25-1 to TRBJ1-4; TRBD1 might be the D (6 bases). Trimming removed 7 bases from V and 3 bases from J, with 18 bases in between. There are 16 residues in the CDR3. Germline CDR1 and CDR2: MGHDK and SYGVNS. This CDR3 reads CASKGSPGAPNEKLFF. The CDR3 nucleotides are TGTGCCAGCAAGGGGTCACCGGGGGCACCTAATGAAAAACTGTTTTTT.

The J gene is TRBJ1-5, the V gene TRBV3-1; 8 nucleotides align to TRBD1. Germline V gene lookup returns CDR1 LGHDT and CDR2 YNNKEL (reference sequence). This CDR3 spans 15 amino acids. V gave up 5 bases and J gave up 8 bases; unmatched junction bases: 11. CDR3 in DNA: TGTGCCAGCAGCTACCCCCAGGGGGCGTGGAAGCCCCAGCATTTT. Amino acids: CASSYPQGAWKPQHF.

The V gene is TRBV28, the J gene TRBJ2-1; TRBD2 matches 10 bases. The CDR3 is made up of 16 amino acids. Germline V lookup: CDR1 MDHEN, CDR2 SYDVKM. After removal of 4 bases from V and 3 bases from J, the junction contained 6 bases not matched to a gene. CDR3 protein: CASSSTLAGVYNEQFF. CDR3 DNA: TGTGCCAGCAGTTCGACTCTAGCGGGGGTCTACAATGAGCAGTTCTTC.

This clonotype came up many times. The rearrangement joins TRBV20-1 to TRBJ2-3; D is unclear. There are 12 residues in the CDR3. The germline V and J ends were trimmed by 6 bases and 9 bases, with 16 bases remaining between them. CDR1 and CDR2 from the germline V gene are DFQATT and SNEGSKA (reference sequence). The CDR3 loop reads CSAAIAPGTQYF. The CDR3 DNA reads as TGCAGTGCCGCGATTGCTCCAGGAACGCAGTATTTT.

CDR3 bases: TGTGCCAGCAGCCAAGGTGAACAGGGCTTTTCCTACGAGCAGTACTTC. Translation gives CASSQGEQGFSYEQYF. The chain recombines TRBV4-2 with TRBJ2-7; the D gene is possibly TRBD1 (6 bases). Germline V gives CDR1 LGHNA, CDR2 YNFKEQ. There are 16 residues in the CDR3. Trimming cost V 1 base and J 1 base, with 14 bases left between them.

The J gene is TRBJ2-1, the V gene TRBV6-5, with 7 bases fitting TRBD1. Germline V gene sequence: CDR1 MNHEY, CDR2 SVGAGI. The CDR3 length is 13 residues. J gave up 8 bases and V 7 bases, and 8 bases lay outside the gene matches. In nucleotides, the CDR3 is TGTGCCAGCATCGAAACAGGGACAGATGAGCAGTTCTTC. Translating it yields CASIETGTDEQFF.

The chain uses TRBV2 and TRBJ2-5; D is possibly TRBD1 (5 bases). The DNA matches TRBJ2-7 better at its end, which makes the J call doubtful. CDR3 length equals 14 residues. CDR1 is SNHLY and CDR2 is FYNNEI in the germline V gene. CDR3 amino acids: CASRATGNLYEQYF. Written as DNA, the CDR3 is TGTGCCAGCAGAGCCACAGGAAACCTCTACGAGCAGTACTTC.

This clonotype was seen ten or more times. The J gene is TRBJ2-7, the V gene TRBV4-3; maybe TRBD1 (6 bases). V was shortened by 4 bases and J by 6 bases, with 13 bases between the two germline ends. CDR1 LGHNA and CDR2 YSLEER come from the germline V gene. The CDR3 sequence is 13 residues long. This CDR3 reads CASSPSQGREQYF. CDR3 DNA: TGCGCCAGCAGCCCATCACAGGGTCGCGAGCAGTACTTC.

This clonotype was counted ten times or more. The chain has TRBV4-3 and TRBJ2-5, with D possibly matching TRBD1 (6 bases). The CDR3 consists of 17 residues. Deletions cut 0 bases from V and 4 bases from J, with 18 bases between. CDR1 is LGHNA and CDR2 is YSLEER in the germline V gene. DNA of the CDR3: TGCGCCAGCAGCCAAGATCTAGGGTCAGGGGTCCCAGAGACCCAGTACTTC. Protein: CASSQDLGSGVPETQYF.

The chain combines TRBV7-2 with TRBJ2-1, with 10 nucleotides matching TRBD2. V dropped 4 bases and J dropped 7; count of bases not matched to a gene: 10. The CDR3 sequence is 16 residues long. CDR1 SGHTA and CDR2 FQGNSA come from the germline V gene. The CDR3 bases are TGTGCCAGCAGCTCCCAAGGGCAGCGGGGGGGGAATGAGCAGTTCTTC. This encodes CASSSQGQRGGNEQFF.

This clonotype was picked up many times. The V and J genes are TRBV7-8 and TRBJ2-7, with D possibly being TRBD1 or TRBD2 (5 bases each). CDR3 length equals 14 residues. V dropped 6 bases and J dropped 3 bases, with 15 bases sitting between them. Germline V lookup: CDR1 SGHVS, CDR2 FQNEAQ. The CDR3 loop is CASSKPGTIYEQYF. The DNA of the CDR3 is TGTGCCAGCAGTAAACCGGGGACCATCTACGAGCAGTACTTC. The entire variable domain, with the rest obtained from reference TRBV7-8 and TRBJ2-7, is as follows: GAGVSQSPRYKVAKRGQDVALRCDPISGHVSLFWYQQALGQGPEFLTYFQNEAQLDKSGLPSDRFFAERPEGSVSTLKIQRTQQEDSAVYLCASSKPGTIYEQYFGPGTRLTVT.

To note about this clonotype: A much larger clonotype is one base distant, so this may be a read error. The chain is built from TRBV29-1 and TRBJ1-2, with 7 bases aligning to TRBD1. Trimming at V came to 7 bases and at J to 5 bases, leaving 10 bases not matched to a gene. Germline V gene lookup returns CDR1 SQVTM and CDR2 ANQGSEA. CDR3 size: 13 residues. Written as DNA, the CDR3 is TGCAGCGCCGGATCGGACAGGAGTTATGGCTACACCTTC. Amino acids: CSAGSDRSYGYTF.